This T cell receptor (beta chain) was retrieved from a study of OX40 agonist ivuxolimab in advanced cancers. As concerns this clone: Its antigen is not known.

TCRdb keeps only in-frame clones here, not all; method: immunoSEQ multiplex PCR. The sample records about 79,000 clones, 80% to 95% being singletons. Study-level points and caveats: Certain nonresponding patients likewise had low normalized T-cell clonal expansion.

CDR3 length: 12 residues. Trimming pared 5 bases from V and 2 bases from J, leaving 6 bases between. The germline V gene encodes CDR1 PRHDT and CDR2 FYEKMQ (reference sequence). The V call is TRBV13, the J call TRBJ1-1; no clear D gene. This sequence originates from an adult with an advanced solid tumor such as melanoma, head and neck, liver or kidney cancer. The starting material was CD4+ or CD8+ T cells sorted from blood, obtained in a trial of the OX40 agonist ivuxolimab. The CDR3 loop is CASSQGNTEAFF. The CDR3 DNA is TGTGCCAGCAGCCAAGGAAACACTGAAGCTTTCTTT. The full variable domain, rest sourced from reference TRBV13 and TRBJ1-1, is AAGVIQSPRHLIKEKRETATLKCYPIPRHDTVYWYQQGPGQDPQFLISFYEKMQSDKGSIPDRFSAQQFSDYHSELNMSSLELGDSALYFCASSQGNTEAFFGQGTRLTVV.